One and the same sample provided the 9 T cell receptor beta chains below, sequenced in a study of T cell repertoires in cytomegalovirus infection. One entry per CDR3 protein, called by TCRdb with MiXCR from the reads. In the table there are 800,000 to 950,000 distinct CDR3 sequences, approximately 32% of which are singletons. The antigens these receptors bind are not known. The specimen comprised cultured CD8+ T cells from PBMCs, sampled from culture after CMV antigen stimulation. All receptors derive from a human donor in good health (CMV status not recorded). Some clones in this sample may be carry-over from other donors' samples.

This clonotype has a handful of counts. The chain links TRBV28 to TRBJ1-1; D perhaps matches TRBD1 (6 bases). The length of the CDR3 is 13 residues. With 5 bases removed from V and 7 bases from J, the gap between germline ends came to 14 bases. The germline V gene has CDR1 MDHEN and CDR2 SYDVKM. CDR3 loop: CASSSTGQGEAFF. CDR3 DNA: TGTGCCAGCAGTAGTACAGGGCAGGGTGAAGCTTTCTTT. Based on the CDR3 plus reference TRBV28 and TRBJ1-1, the full variable domain is DVKVTQSSRYLVKRTGEKVFLECVQDMDHENMFWYRQDPGLGLRLIYFSYDVKMKEKGDIPEGYSVSREKKERFSLILESASTNQTSMYLCASSSTGQGEAFFGQGTRLTVV.

The CDR3 coding sequence is TGTGCCAGCAGCCAAGATGGGTCTAGCGGGGGGGAAATGTCCTACAATGAGCAGTTCTTC. It is translated as CASSQDGSSGGEMSYNEQFF. The chain recombines TRBV4-2 with TRBJ2-1; 12 bases fit TRBD2. The CDR3 spans 20 residues. V lost 0 bases to trimming and J lost 1 base; unmatched junction nucleotides: 10. Germline V CDR1 and CDR2: LGHNA, YNFKEQ.

Only a few counts were recorded for this clonotype. The chain has TRBV7-9 and TRBJ2-4, with 8 nucleotides matching TRBD1. The CDR3 covers 12 residues. CDR1 and CDR2 from the germline V gene are SEHNR and FQNEAQ (reference sequence). Germline trimming cut 0 bases from V and 15 bases from J; bases unmatched to any gene: 4. This chain's CDR3 is CASSLAGQGPYF. The CDR3 nucleotides read TGTGCCAGCAGCTTAGCTGGACAGGGACCGTACTTC.

The chain recombines TRBV7-9 with TRBJ1-4, with 7 bases matching TRBD1. The germline V gene encodes CDR1 SEHNR and CDR2 FQNEAQ (reference sequence). The J segment lost 5 bases and the V segment lost 5 bases, leaving 8 bases of the junction unmatched. The CDR3 runs to 15 residues. The CDR3 DNA reads TGTGCCAGCAGCCTATGGGACAGAATAAATGAAAAACTGTTTTTT. Protein product: CASSLWDRINEKLFF.

This clonotype was recorded a few times. V and J are TRBV19 and TRBJ2-1; 9 nucleotides match TRBD2. Germline CDR1 reads LNHDA; CDR2 reads SQIVND (reference sequence). V gave up 11 bases and J gave up 4 bases; unmatched junction bases: 12. There are 15 residues in the CDR3. This CDR3 is CALSPWRGGYNEQFF. CDR3 in DNA: TGTGCCCTTAGCCCCTGGCGGGGGGGATACAATGAGCAGTTCTTC.

The rearrangement uses TRBV7-6 and TRBJ2-2; D is unclear. With 5 bases removed from V and 6 bases from J, the gap between germline ends came to 7 bases. Germline V lookup: CDR1 SGHVS, CDR2 FNYEAQ. This CDR3 is built from 12 residues. The CDR3 coding sequence is TGTGCCAGCAGCCCCGTTCCCGGGGAGCTGTTTTTT. Translation: CASSPVPGELFF.

The CDR3 loop reads CASSYSFSNTEAFF. DNA of the CDR3: TGTGCCAGCAGTTACTCTTTTTCGAACACTGAAGCTTTCTTT. The V and J genes are TRBV6-5 and TRBJ1-1; D unclear. This CDR3 has 14 residues. V shed 0 bases and J shed 1 base, with 6 bases lying between them. In germline, CDR1 is MNHEY, CDR2 SVGAGI.

V usage is TRBV4-3 and J usage is TRBJ1-2; no clear D. The length of the CDR3 is 14 residues. Trimming left V 4 bases short and J 2 bases short, with 11 bases between. Germline-derived CDR1 and CDR2 are LGHNA and YSLEER. The CDR3 sequence: CASSPRLENYGYTF. DNA of the CDR3: TGCGCCAGCAGCCCCCGGCTAGAGAACTATGGCTACACCTTC.

In its sample, this clonotype was seen a few times. V usage is TRBV7-9 and J usage is TRBJ2-5; maybe TRBD1 (5 bases). V shed 6 bases and J shed 2 bases, with 16 bases lying between them. The CDR3 totals 15 residues. CDR1 SEHNR and CDR2 FQNEAQ come from the germline V gene (reference sequence). In DNA, the CDR3 is TGTGCCAGCAGTTGGAAGCAGGGTGGACAAGAGACCCAGTACTTC. Translated, it gives CASSWKQGGQETQYF.